The 10 T cell receptor beta chains below were found in one sample sequenced in a study of siplizumab effects on memory and regulatory T cells. For about 6 days at 37°C, the mixed lymphocyte reaction cells were kept in coculture. For these receptors, no antigen is known. TCRdb's copy holds only in-frame clones and misses some; the assay was immunoSEQ multiplex PCR. The repertoire holds about 790 clones, with 65% to 85% as singletons. Sequences were obtained from CFSE-low (dividing) CD4+ T cells sorted from an allogeneic mixed lymphocyte reaction. The receptors were gathered from a human donor in good health; the cells came from an allogeneic mixed lymphocyte reaction. Some clones in this sample may be carry-over from other donors' samples.

This rearrangement joins TRBV7-3 to TRBJ1-2; D is possibly TRBD1 (5 bases). The CDR3 loop spans 13 amino acids. Looked up from germline, CDR1 is SGHTA and CDR2 is FQGTGA. The germline V and J ends were trimmed by 1 base and 2 bases, with 5 bases remaining between them. The DNA of the CDR3 is TGTGCCAGCAGCTTAAGGGGGAACTATGGCTACACCTTC. It is translated as CASSLRGNYGYTF.

V and J are TRBV5-1 and TRBJ2-7; 8 nucleotides match TRBD1. There are 14 residues in the CDR3. The V segment lost 4 bases and the J segment 2 bases; nucleotides outside the gene matches: 5. Germline V gives CDR1 SGHRS, CDR2 YFSETQ. The CDR3 region is CASSPGTGPYEQYF. The CDR3 bases are TGCGCCAGCAGCCCGGGGACAGGTCCCTACGAGCAGTACTTC.

V and J are TRBV6-5 and TRBJ2-3; D might be TRBD2 (5 bases). The germline gives CDR1 MNHEY, CDR2 SVGAGI. The CDR3 runs 15 residues. With 0 bases removed from V and 6 bases from J, the gap between germline ends came to 13 bases. The CDR3 DNA is TGTGCCAGCAGTTACTCGACTCTAGCTTCGGATACGCAGTATTTT. Residues: CASSYSTLASDTQYF.

This sequence joins TRBV27 and TRBJ2-7, with a possible D match to TRBD2 (6 bases). The CDR3 has 15 residues. Germline lookup yields CDR1 MNHEY and CDR2 SMNVEV (reference sequence). The V end lost 6 bases, the J end lost 5 bases, and 20 bases lay between the germline ends. The CDR3 DNA is TGTGCCAGCAGGGTAAATCTTGTACTAGCCCACGAGCAGTACTTC. Translation: CASRVNLVLAHEQYF.

The genes are TRBV7-9 and TRBJ1-5; D might be TRBD1 (5 bases). The V gene lost 5 bases and the J gene lost 6 bases, with 14 bases spanning the gap. Germline CDR1 SEHNR, CDR2 FQNEAQ (reference sequence). This CDR3 is built from 14 residues. The CDR3 protein is CASSQDTLGQPQHF. The CDR3 nucleotides read TGTGCCAGCAGCCAGGACACGCTCGGTCAGCCCCAGCATTTT. Together with reference TRBV7-9 and TRBJ1-5, the CDR3 gives the full variable domain: DTGVSQNPRHKITKRGQNVTFRCDPISEHNRLYWYRQTLGQGPEFLTYFQNEAQLEKSRLLSDRFSAERPKGSFSTLEIQRTEQGDSAMYLCASSQDTLGQPQHFGDGTRLSIL.

The J gene is TRBJ2-1, the V gene TRBV19, with D possibly TRBD2 on 5 matching bases. This CDR3 contains 14 residues. CDR1 LNHDA and CDR2 SQIVND come from the germline V gene (reference sequence). V was shortened by 8 bases and J by 5 bases, with 16 bases between the two germline ends. The CDR3 loop is CASGVGVPHNEQFF. CDR3 nucleotides: TGTGCCAGTGGAGTGGGAGTTCCACACAATGAGCAGTTCTTC.

This clone has only a few counts. V and J are TRBV5-5 and TRBJ2-7; maybe TRBD1 (5 bases). V was cut by 1 base and J by 3 bases, with 11 bases left in between. Germline CDR1 is SGHKS and CDR2 is YYEKEE (reference sequence). The CDR3 sequence is 14 residues long. For the CDR3, the DNA is TGTGCCAGCAGCTTGTCAGGGATAATCTACGAGCAGTACTTC. Translated, it gives CASSLSGIIYEQYF.

The J gene is TRBJ1-1, the V gene TRBV19; D may be TRBD1 (6 bases). CDR3 length equals 13 residues. V gave up 4 bases and J gave up 3 bases, with 9 bases separating them. CDR1 and CDR2 (germline): LNHDA, SQIVND (reference sequence). In nucleotides, the CDR3 is TGTGCCAGTAGTAGGGGGCAGTACACTGAAGCTTTCTTT. Translation gives CASSRGQYTEAFF.

CDR3 protein: CASSLESGTYNEQFF. CDR3 coding DNA: TGCGCCAGCAGCTTGGAGTCAGGGACCTACAATGAGCAGTTCTTC. The chain is built from TRBV5-1 and TRBJ2-1, with TRBD1 as a possible D gene (5 bases). Germline loops: CDR1 SGHRS, CDR2 YFSETQ. Trimming took 0 bases from V and 2 from J, leaving 9 bases between them. The CDR3 contains 15 residues.

About this clone itself: Its ends do not fully match the called genes, so a read error is possible. The V and J genes are TRBV7-9 and TRBJ2-7; D may correspond to TRBD1 or TRBD2 (5 bases each). The CDR3 is 11 residues long. Germline V CDR1 and CDR2: SEHNR, FQNEAQ (reference sequence). The CDR3 DNA sequence: TGTGCCAGCAGCTTCCCCGGGACCTTAGCCTTC. Its protein product is CASSFPGTLAF.